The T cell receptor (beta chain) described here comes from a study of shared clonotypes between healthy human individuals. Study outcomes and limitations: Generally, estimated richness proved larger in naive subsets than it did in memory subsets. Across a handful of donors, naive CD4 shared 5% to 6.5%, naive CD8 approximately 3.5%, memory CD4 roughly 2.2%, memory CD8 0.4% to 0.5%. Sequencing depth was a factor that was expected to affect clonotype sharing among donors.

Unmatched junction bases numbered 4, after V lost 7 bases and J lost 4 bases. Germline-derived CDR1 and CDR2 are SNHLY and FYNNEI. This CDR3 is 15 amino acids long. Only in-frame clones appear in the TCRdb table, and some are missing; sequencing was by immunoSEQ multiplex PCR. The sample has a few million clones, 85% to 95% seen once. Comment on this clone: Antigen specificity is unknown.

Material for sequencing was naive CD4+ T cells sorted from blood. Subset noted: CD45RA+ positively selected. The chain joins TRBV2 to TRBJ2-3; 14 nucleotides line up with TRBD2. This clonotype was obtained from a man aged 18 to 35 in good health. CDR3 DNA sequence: TGTGCCAGCAACCGACTAGCGGGAGGGCCAGATACGCAGTATTTT. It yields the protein CASNRLAGGPDTQYF.